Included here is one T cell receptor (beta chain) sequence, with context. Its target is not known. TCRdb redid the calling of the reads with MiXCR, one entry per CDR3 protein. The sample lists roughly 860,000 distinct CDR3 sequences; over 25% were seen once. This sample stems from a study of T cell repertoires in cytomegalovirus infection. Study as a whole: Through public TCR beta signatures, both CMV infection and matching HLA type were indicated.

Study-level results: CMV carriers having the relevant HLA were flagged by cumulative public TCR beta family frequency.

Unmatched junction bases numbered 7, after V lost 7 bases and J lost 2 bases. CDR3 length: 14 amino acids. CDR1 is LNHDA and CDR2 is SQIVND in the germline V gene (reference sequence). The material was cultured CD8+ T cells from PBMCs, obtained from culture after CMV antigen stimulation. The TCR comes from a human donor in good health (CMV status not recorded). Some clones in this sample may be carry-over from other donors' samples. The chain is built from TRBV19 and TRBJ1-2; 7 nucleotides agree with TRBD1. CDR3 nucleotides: TGTGCCAGTACCTCCGGACAGGTCAACTATGGCTACACCTTC. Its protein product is CASTSGQVNYGYTF.